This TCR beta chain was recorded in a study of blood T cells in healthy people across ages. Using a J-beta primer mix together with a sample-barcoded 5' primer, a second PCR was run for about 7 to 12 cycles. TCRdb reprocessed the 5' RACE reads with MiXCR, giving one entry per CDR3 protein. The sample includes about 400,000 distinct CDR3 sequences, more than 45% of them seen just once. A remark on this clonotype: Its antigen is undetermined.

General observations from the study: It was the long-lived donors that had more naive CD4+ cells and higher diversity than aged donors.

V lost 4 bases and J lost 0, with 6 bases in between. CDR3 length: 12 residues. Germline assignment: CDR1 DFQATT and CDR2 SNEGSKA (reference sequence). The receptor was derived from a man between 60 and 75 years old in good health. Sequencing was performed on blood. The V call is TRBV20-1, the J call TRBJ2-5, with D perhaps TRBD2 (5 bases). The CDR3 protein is CSAMDYQETQYF. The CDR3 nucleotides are TGCAGTGCTATGGACTACCAAGAGACCCAGTACTTC.